This T cell receptor beta chain was recovered during a study of blood T cell repertoires in COVID-19. Study-level background: COVID-19 samples, acute and convalescent, were from the United States, Italy and Spain. PBMCs, B-cell-depleted T cells, or T cells provided the cDNA or gDNA that made up the material.

The CDR3 is 15 residues long. Looked up from germline, CDR1 is SGHNT and CDR2 is YYREEE (reference sequence). V lost 5 bases to trimming and J lost 2 bases, with 15 bases between them. As originally analysed: Reference gene primer amplification in the assay estimated nucleated cell counts. The data were produced by immunoSEQ multiplex PCR, yet TCRdb's version contains in-frame clones alone and is incomplete. V, J and clone size are those of that table, while D and trimming were read from the DNA. The sample contains 70,000 to 80,000 clones, 91% of which appear only once. Sequenced sample: peripheral blood. The sequence came from a woman aged 55-69 years with active COVID-19. The chain couples TRBV5-4 to TRBJ2-3, with D tentatively TRBD2 (6 bases). CDR3 nucleotide sequence: TGTGCCAGCAGGCCCGCCGGGGGAGACACAGATACGCAGTATTTT. It encodes CASRPAGGDTDTQYF.